What follows is one TCR beta chain and its context. The sample comes from a study of blood T cells in healthy people across ages. Combining a sample-barcoded 5' primer with a J-beta primer mix, a second PCR ran for about 7 to 11 cycles. A single record per CDR3 protein comes from TCRdb applying MiXCR to the 5' RACE reads. The sample consists of roughly 1.9 million distinct CDR3 sequences, about two fifths of them appearing once. Germline CDR1 is LGHNA and CDR2 is YSLEER. V shed 0 bases and J shed 5 bases, with 14 bases lying between them. The CDR3 is 16 residues long. The source is a human donor in good health. The V gene is TRBV4-3, the J gene TRBJ2-1; a weak D match, TRBD2 (6 bases). Material for sequencing was blood. CDR3 residues: CASSQDGRGQDNEQFF. CDR3 in DNA: TGCGCCAGCAGCCAAGATGGGCGGGGCCAAGACAATGAGCAGTTCTTC.